A selection of T cell receptor beta chains follows, all from one sample in a study of T-cell reconstitution after alpha-beta-depleted transplantation in children. In TCRdb, the PCR reads were re-called with MiXCR into one record per CDR3 protein. Of a few hundred thousand distinct CDR3 sequences detected, about 9.5% appear once; the ten largest clones hold 7.5%. The sequenced sample was PBMCs, obtained before TCRalphabeta/CD19-depleted stem cell transplant. The receptors come from a boy younger than two with acute myeloid leukemia, due to receive a stem cell transplant. CDR3s include the opening cysteine and the closing phenylalanine or tryptophan. A D gene is named only where the DNA matches it firmly. Expanded clones get a size class; other rows say once, few or many, or leave the size out.

D	V	J	length	size	CDR3	DNA
TRBD2	TRBV6-5	TRBJ2-1	16	NA	CASSYSNSGRDNEQFF	TGTGCCAGCAGTTACTCGAATAGCGGGAGGGACAATGAGCAGTTCTTC
NA	TRBV27	TRBJ2-4	14	many	CASSANLAKNIQYF	TGTGCCAGCAGTGCCAATTTAGCCAAAAACATTCAGTACTTC
TRBD2	TRBV12-3/TRBV12-4	TRBJ2-2	17	many	CASSGLGGRANTGELFF	TGTGCCAGCAGTGGACTTGGCGGGAGGGCCAACACCGGGGAGCTGTTTTTT
NA	TRBV12-3/TRBV12-4	TRBJ2-3	15	few	CASSLTPPRTDTQYF	TGTGCCAGCAGCCTAACCCCCCCTCGCACAGATACGCAGTATTTT
NA	TRBV12-3/TRBV12-4	TRBJ2-7	15	many	CASSLVGPGSYEQYF	TGTGCCAGCAGTTTAGTTGGTCCGGGCTCCTACGAGCAGTACTTC
TRBD2	TRBV2	TRBJ2-4	16	many	CASTSGLAPTKNIQYF	TGTGCCAGCACTTCAGGACTAGCCCCAACCAAAAACATTCAGTACTTC
NA	TRBV20-1	TRBJ2-5	17	NA	CCARDPTGRGNQETQYF	TGCTGCGCTAGAGATCCAACAGGGCGGGGGAACCAAGAGACCCAGTACTTC
TRBD2	TRBV20-1	TRBJ2-1	17	many	CSARGGSGNTRGNEQFF	TGCAGTGCTAGGGGGGGTAGCGGGAACACCAGGGGCAATGAGCAGTTCTTC
NA	TRBV7-8	TRBJ2-3	16	NA	CASSLTLGGTTDTQYF	TGTGCCAGCAGCTTAACCCTGGGGGGCACCACAGATACGCAGTATTTT
TRBD2	TRBV6-2/TRBV6-3	TRBJ2-3	18	many	CASSYLEREAIGSDTQYF	TGTGCCAGCAGTTACCTAGAGCGGGAGGCCATTGGCTCGGATACGCAGTATTTT
NA	TRBV20-1	TRBJ2-7	14	many	CSASPGPNSYEQYF	TGCAGTGCTAGCCCGGGACCAAACTCCTACGAGCAGTACTTC
NA	TRBV12-3/TRBV12-4	TRBJ2-5	13	few	CASSFERLETQYF	TGTGCCAGCTCCTTCGAACGTTTGGAGACCCAGTACTTC
TRBD2	TRBV20-1	TRBJ2-3	15	few	CSARDGRRGRDTQYF	TGCAGTGCTAGAGATGGACGGCGGGGGAGAGATACGCAGTATTTT
NA	TRBV28	TRBJ2-5	12	few	CASNEDQETQYF	TGTGCCAGCAATGAGGACCAAGAGACCCAGTACTTC
NA	TRBV20-1	TRBJ2-3	14	many	CSAGETDLTDTQYF	TGCAGTGCTGGGGAGACAGACCTCACAGATACGCAGTATTTT
NA	TRBV7-3	TRBJ2-5	12	many	CASSLGDGTQYF	TGTGCCAGCAGCTTGGGGGACGGGACCCAGTACTTC
NA	TRBV28	TRBJ2-4	13	many	CASRQGQENIQYF	TGTGCCAGCAGGCAGGGCCAAGAGAACATTCAGTACTTC
TRBD1	TRBV5-1	TRBJ2-1	17	many	CASSRPGTGELGNEQFF	TGCGCCAGCAGCCGTCCCGGGACAGGGGAGTTGGGGAATGAGCAGTTCTTC
NA	TRBV5-1	TRBJ2-5	13	few	CASSLLPRETQYF	TGCGCCAGCAGCTTACTTCCAAGAGAGACCCAGTACTTC
TRBD2	TRBV11-2	TRBJ2-2	17	few	CASSLTGREGDTGELFF	TGTGCCAGCAGCTTAACAGGGCGGGAGGGCGACACCGGGGAGCTGTTTTTT
TRBD2	TRBV11-2	TRBJ2-3	18	many	CASSLDSLSGSGTDTQYF	TGTGCCAGCAGCTTAGACTCACTTAGCGGGAGTGGAACAGATACGCAGTATTTT
NA	TRBV15	TRBJ2-7	16	many	CATSRDNSRVYGEQYF	TGTGCCACCAGCAGAGATAACAGCAGGGTCTATGGCGAGCAGTACTTC
TRBD1	TRBV28	TRBJ1-2	13	many	CASTGGLLYGYTF	TGTGCCAGCACAGGGGGACTTCTGTATGGCTACACCTTC
TRBD2	TRBV3-1	TRBJ2-7	15	NA	CASSQGLAGDYEQYF	TGTGCCAGCAGCCAAGGGCTAGCGGGGGACTACGAGCAGTACTTC
TRBD2	TRBV11-2	TRBJ2-3	15	many	CASSFPAGKGDTQYF	TGTGCCAGCAGCTTCCCAGCGGGGAAGGGAGATACGCAGTATTTT
NA	TRBV11-1	TRBJ1-1	17	many	CASSRIGVSRMNTEAFF	TGTGCCAGCAGCCGGATAGGGGTCAGCCGGATGAACACTGAAGCTTTCTTT
NA	TRBV28	TRBJ2-3	16	many	CASSLTSRTSTDTQYF	TGTGCCAGCAGTTTAACCAGCAGAACTAGCACAGATACGCAGTATTTT
NA	TRBV7-9	TRBJ1-1	15	NA	CASSLKGLGSTEAFF	TGTGCCAGCAGTCTGAAGGGGTTGGGAAGCACTGAAGCTTTCTTT
NA	TRBV10-3	TRBJ2-7	14	many	CAIRSGASSYEQYF	TGTGCCATCAGGTCAGGGGCCTCCTCCTACGAGCAGTACTTC
TRBD2	TRBV5-1	TRBJ2-3	16	NA	CASSSTRGGSTDTQYF	TGCGCCAGCAGCTCCACCCGCGGGGGAAGCACAGATACGCAGTATTTT
NA	TRBV2	TRBJ2-7	13	many	CASSVSPSYEQYF	TGTGCCAGCAGTGTCAGTCCCTCCTACGAGCAGTACTTC
TRBD1	TRBV7-2	TRBJ2-7	13	many	CASSGQGSWEQYF	TGTGCCAGCAGCGGACAGGGGTCGTGGGAGCAGTACTTC
NA	TRBV14	TRBJ1-5	19	few	CASSQSRGPLDGSNQPQHF	TGTGCCAGCAGCCAATCAAGGGGACCCTTGGATGGTAGCAATCAGCCCCAGCATTTT
NA	TRBV21-1	TRBJ1-4	15	many	CASSKARQPNEKLFF	TGTGCCAGCAGCAAAGCTCGCCAGCCTAATGAAAAACTGTTTTTT
NA	TRBV14	TRBJ1-3	17	many	CASSQEVHPSSGNTIYF	TGTGCCAGCAGCCAAGAGGTACACCCTAGCTCTGGAAACACCATATATTTT
NA	TRBV24-1	TRBJ2-1	15	few	CATSDRRSSYNEQFF	TGTGCCACCAGTGATCGACGGAGCTCCTACAATGAGCAGTTCTTC
TRBD1	TRBV7-6	TRBJ2-4	16	many	CASSSRQGSGKNIQYF	TGTGCCAGCAGCTCCAGACAGGGGAGCGGTAAAAACATTCAGTACTTC
NA	TRBV13	TRBJ2-1	14	many	CASSFRTTVMEQFF	TGTGCCAGCAGCTTCCGCACGACAGTAATGGAGCAGTTCTTC
TRBD1	TRBV25-1	TRBJ2-7	16	many	CASSESAGTGIYEQYF	TGTGCCAGCAGTGAATCGGCTGGGACAGGGATTTACGAGCAGTACTTC
NA	TRBV12-3/TRBV12-4	TRBJ2-3	13	many	CASRGGEPDTQYF	TGTGCCAGCAGAGGGGGGGAACCAGATACGCAGTATTTT
TRBD2	TRBV27	TRBJ2-3	15	many	CASRVAGGRTDTQYF	TGTGCCAGCAGGGTAGCGGGGGGCCGCACAGATACGCAGTATTTT